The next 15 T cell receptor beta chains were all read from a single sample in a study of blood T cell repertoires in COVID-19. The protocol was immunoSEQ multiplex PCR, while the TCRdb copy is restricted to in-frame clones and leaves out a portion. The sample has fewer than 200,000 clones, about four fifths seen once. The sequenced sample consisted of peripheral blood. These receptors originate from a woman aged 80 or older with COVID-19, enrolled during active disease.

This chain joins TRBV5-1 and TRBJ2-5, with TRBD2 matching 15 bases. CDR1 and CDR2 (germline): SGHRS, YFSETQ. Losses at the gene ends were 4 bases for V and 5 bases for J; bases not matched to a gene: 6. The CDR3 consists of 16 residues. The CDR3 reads CASSLGLAGGAETQYF. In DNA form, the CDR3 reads TGCGCCAGCAGCCTGGGACTAGCGGGAGGAGCCGAGACCCAGTACTTC.

The CDR3 loop is CASSLFLNTEAFF. The CDR3 coding sequence is TGTGCCAGCAGCCTCTTCCTGAACACTGAAGCTTTCTTT. This sequence joins TRBV27 and TRBJ1-1, with D unresolved. Trimming took off 6 bases at V and 0 bases at J, with 8 bases between the two ends. The CDR3 covers 13 residues. From germline, CDR1 is MNHEY and CDR2 SMNVEV (reference sequence).

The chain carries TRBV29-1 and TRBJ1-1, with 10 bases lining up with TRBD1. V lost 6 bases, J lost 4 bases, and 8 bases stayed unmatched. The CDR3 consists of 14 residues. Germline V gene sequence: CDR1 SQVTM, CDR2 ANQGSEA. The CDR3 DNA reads TGCAGCGTGGATAGACAGGGGGCGGCCACTGAAGCTTTCTTT. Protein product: CSVDRQGAATEAFF.

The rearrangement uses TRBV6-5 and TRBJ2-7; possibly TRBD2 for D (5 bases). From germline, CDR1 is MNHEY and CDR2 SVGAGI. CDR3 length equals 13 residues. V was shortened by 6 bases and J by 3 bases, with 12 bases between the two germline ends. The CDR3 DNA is TGTGCCAGCAGCCGAACTAGAGACTACGAGCAGTACTTC. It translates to CASSRTRDYEQYF.

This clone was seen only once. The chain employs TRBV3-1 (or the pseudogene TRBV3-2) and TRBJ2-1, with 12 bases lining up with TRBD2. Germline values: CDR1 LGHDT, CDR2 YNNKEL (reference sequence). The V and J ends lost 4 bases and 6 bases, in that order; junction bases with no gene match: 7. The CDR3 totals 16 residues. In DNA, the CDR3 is TGTGCCAGCAGCCTCCTTGGACTAGCGGGGAGCAATGAGCAGTTCTTC. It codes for CASSLLGLAGSNEQFF.

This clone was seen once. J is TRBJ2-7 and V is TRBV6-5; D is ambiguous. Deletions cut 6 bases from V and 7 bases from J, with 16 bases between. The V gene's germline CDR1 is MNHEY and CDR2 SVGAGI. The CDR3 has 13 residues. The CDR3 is CASSDQPRGEQYF. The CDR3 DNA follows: TGTGCCAGCAGCGACCAGCCTCGAGGAGAGCAGTACTTC.

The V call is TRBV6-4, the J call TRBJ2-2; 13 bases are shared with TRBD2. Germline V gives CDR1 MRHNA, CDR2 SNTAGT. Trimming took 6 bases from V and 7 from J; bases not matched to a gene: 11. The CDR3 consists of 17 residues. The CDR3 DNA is TGTGCCAGCAGGGACCGACTAGCGGGGGGCCGGGGCGGGGAGCTGTTTTTT. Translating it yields CASRDRLAGGRGGELFF.

DNA of the CDR3: TGCGCCAGCAGCCAAGACTCGCAGGGGTCCTACGAGCAGTACTTC. The encoded protein is CASSQDSQGSYEQYF. This chain links TRBV4-1 with TRBJ2-7; a possible D gene is TRBD1 (6 bases). CDR1 and CDR2 from the germline V gene are MGHRA and YSYEKL. CDR3 length: 15 amino acids. V lost 0 bases and J 1 base, leaving 10 bases between the germline ends.

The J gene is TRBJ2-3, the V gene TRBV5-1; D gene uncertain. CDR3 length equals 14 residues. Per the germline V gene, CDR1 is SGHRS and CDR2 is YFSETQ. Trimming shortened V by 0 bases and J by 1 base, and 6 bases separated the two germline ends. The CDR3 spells CASSLATRTDTQYF. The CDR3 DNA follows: TGCGCCAGCAGCTTGGCTACGCGCACAGATACGCAGTATTTT.

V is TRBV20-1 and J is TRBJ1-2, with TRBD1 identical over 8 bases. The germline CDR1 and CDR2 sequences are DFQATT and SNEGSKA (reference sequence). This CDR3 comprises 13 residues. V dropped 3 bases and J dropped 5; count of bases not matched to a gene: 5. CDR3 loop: CSASDDRGYGYTF. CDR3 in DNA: TGCAGTGCTAGTGATGACAGGGGATATGGCTACACCTTC.

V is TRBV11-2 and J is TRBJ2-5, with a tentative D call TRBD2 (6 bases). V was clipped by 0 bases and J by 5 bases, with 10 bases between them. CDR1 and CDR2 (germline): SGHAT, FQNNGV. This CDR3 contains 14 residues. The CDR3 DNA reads TGTGCCAGCAGCTTAGATCGACTAGTGGAGACCCAGTACTTC. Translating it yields CASSLDRLVETQYF.

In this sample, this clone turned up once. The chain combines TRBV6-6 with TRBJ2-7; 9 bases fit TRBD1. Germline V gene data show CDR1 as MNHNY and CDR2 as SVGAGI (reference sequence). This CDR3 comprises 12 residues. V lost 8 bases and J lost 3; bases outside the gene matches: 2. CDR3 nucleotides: TGTGCCAGCCGGACAGGGGACTACGAGCAGTACTTC. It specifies CASRTGDYEQYF.

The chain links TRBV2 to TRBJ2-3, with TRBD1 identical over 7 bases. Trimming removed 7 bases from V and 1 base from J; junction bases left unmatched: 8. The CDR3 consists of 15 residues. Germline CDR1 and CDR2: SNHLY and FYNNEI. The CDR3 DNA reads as TGTGCCAGCATGACCCGGGACAGACGCACAGATACGCAGTATTTT. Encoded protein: CASMTRDRRTDTQYF.

CDR3 sequence (DNA): TGTGCCAGCAGTCACCCTGGGCTAGCTACGCAGTATTTT. Residues: CASSHPGLATQYF. The chain joins TRBV6-5 to TRBJ2-3, with D perhaps TRBD2 (5 bases). Germline loops: CDR1 MNHEY, CDR2 SVGAGI. Trimming pared 5 bases from V and 8 bases from J, leaving 14 bases between. CDR3 length: 13 residues.

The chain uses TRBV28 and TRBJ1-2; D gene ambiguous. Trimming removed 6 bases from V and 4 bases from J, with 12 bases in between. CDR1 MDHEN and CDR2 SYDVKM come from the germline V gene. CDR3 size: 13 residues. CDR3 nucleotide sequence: TGTGCCAGCAGCCCCGGAGGGTCCTATGGCTACACCTTC. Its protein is CASSPGGSYGYTF.